A single sample gave rise to the 13 T cell receptor beta chains below, sequenced in a study of cytomegalovirus exposure and HLA in healthy donors (TCRdb year 2017). Receptor libraries were prepared by the immunoSEQ multiplex PCR assay. The multiplex PCR relied on a mix of 60 forward primers for TCR Vbeta segments and 13 reverse primers for TCR Jbeta segments. This immuneACCESS table, as held by TCRdb, lists in-frame sequences with V and J called but not all clones. Of the missing ones, under half trace to an unresolved V gene in checked studies; the others have no known cause. Counted in this sample were 150,000 to 180,000 clones; about 83% of them appeared once. The ten most abundant clones make up roughly 4.2% of the sample. The specimen sequenced was PBMCs. The receptor set was obtained from a woman aged 40 to 49 in good health and CMV-seronegative.

This sequence joins TRBV4-2 and TRBJ2-1; 9 positions match TRBD2. Trimming cost V 0 bases and J 6 bases; bases outside gene matches: 9. This CDR3 spans 17 amino acids. The germline V gene has CDR1 LGHNA and CDR2 YNFKEQ. The CDR3 DNA is TGTGCCAGCAGCCAAGAACGCGGGAGGGTCCTGGGCAATGAGCAGTTCTTC. It specifies CASSQERGRVLGNEQFF.

The rearrangement links TRBV7-9 to TRBJ1-1, with D possibly TRBD1 on 5 matching bases. In germline, CDR1 is SEHNR, CDR2 FQNEAQ (reference sequence). V was clipped by 5 bases and J by 1 base, with 11 bases between them. The CDR3 is 14 amino acids. The CDR3 protein is CASSPRTGNTEAFF. DNA for the CDR3: TGTGCCAGCAGCCCCCGAACAGGGAACACTGAAGCTTTCTTT.

The chain carries TRBV6-1 and TRBJ2-1; 9 nucleotides line up with TRBD2. CDR1 and CDR2 (germline): MNHNS, SASEGT. The CDR3 consists of 16 residues. The J segment lost 3 bases and the V segment lost 2 bases, leaving 5 bases of the junction unmatched. Here the CDR3 reads CASSEWLAGYYNEQFF. In nucleotides, the CDR3 is TGTGCCAGCAGTGAATGGCTAGCGGGATACTACAATGAGCAGTTCTTC.

V usage is TRBV7-2 and J usage is TRBJ2-3; D unclear. Trimming removed 5 bases from V and 0 bases from J, with 15 bases in between. CDR1 is SGHTA, CDR2 FQGNSA, per germline. This CDR3 comprises 16 residues. CDR3 loop: CASSRPPRTSTDTQYF. The CDR3 bases are TGTGCCAGCAGCCGCCCCCCACGAACTAGCACAGATACGCAGTATTTT.

In nucleotides, the CDR3 is TGTGCCAGCAGTGAAGGAGGGACTGGTGGAAACACCATATATTTT. It specifies CASSEGGTGGNTIYF. The chain uses TRBV6-1 and TRBJ1-3; D may be TRBD1 (5 bases). The CDR3 length is 15 residues. Looked up from germline, CDR1 is MNHNS and CDR2 is SASEGT. The V gene lost 1 base and the J gene lost 3 bases, with 10 bases spanning the gap.

The chain couples TRBV13 to TRBJ1-1; D is ambiguous. The CDR3 extends over 15 amino acids. In germline, CDR1 is PRHDT, CDR2 FYEKMQ (reference sequence). With 4 bases removed from V and 0 bases from J, the gap between germline ends came to 12 bases. CDR3 residues: CASSSTNSMNTEAFF. The CDR3 DNA sequence: TGTGCCAGCAGCTCGACAAATAGTATGAACACTGAAGCTTTCTTT.

The chain is built from TRBV11-3 and TRBJ2-5; weak D call: TRBD1 (8 bases). The CDR3 is 15 amino acids. Trimming shortened V by 1 base and J by 4 bases, and 13 bases separated the two germline ends. Germline V gene lookup returns CDR1 SGHNT and CDR2 YENEEA. CDR3 sequence (DNA): TGTGCCAGCAGCTTAGCACAGGGGGGGACAGAGACCCAGTACTTC. Residues: CASSLAQGGTETQYF.

V and J are TRBV11-2 and TRBJ2-1, with 12 bases matching TRBD1. J gave up 8 bases and V 10 bases, and 9 bases lay outside the gene matches. The germline V gene has CDR1 SGHAT and CDR2 FQNNGV. The CDR3 is made up of 14 amino acids. DNA for the CDR3: TGTGCCACCTCCCGGGACAGGGGGCGGGATGAGCAGTTCTTC. This gives the protein CATSRDRGRDEQFF.

V gene TRBV19 combines with J gene TRBJ2-3; 9 bases align to TRBD2. The trim removed 3 bases at V and 5 bases at J, leaving 6 bases unmatched. This CDR3 contains 15 residues. Germline V gives CDR1 LNHDA, CDR2 SQIVND (reference sequence). DNA for the CDR3: TGTGCCAGTAGTATCGGGCTAGCGGGGAAAGATACGCAGTATTTT. It translates to CASSIGLAGKDTQYF.

J is TRBJ2-3 and V is TRBV19; possibly TRBD2 for D (6 bases). V was pared by 0 bases and J by 4 bases, with 17 bases between. The CDR3 extends over 17 amino acids. Germline CDR1 LNHDA, CDR2 SQIVND (reference sequence). CDR3 in amino acids: CASSIDGAGIGPDTQYF. The CDR3 region has the DNA TGTGCCAGTAGTATAGACGGTGCGGGGATAGGTCCAGATACGCAGTATTTT.

This chain joins TRBV4-1 and TRBJ2-5, with 8 bases fitting TRBD2. Germline V gives CDR1 MGHRA, CDR2 YSYEKL. V was pared by 3 bases and J by 3 bases, with 12 bases of the junction left unmatched. This CDR3 contains 17 residues. CDR3 nucleotides: TGCGCCAGCAGCCAGTCCAGCGCGGGAGGCCCTAAAGAGACCCAGTACTTC. It translates to CASSQSSAGGPKETQYF.

The V call is TRBV19, the J call TRBJ2-7, with D perhaps TRBD1 (6 bases). Germline loops: CDR1 LNHDA, CDR2 SQIVND (reference sequence). Trimming stripped 9 bases from V and 12 bases from J, with 21 bases between. This CDR3 comprises 12 residues. Here the CDR3 reads CARRIQGCCGYF. Written as DNA, the CDR3 is TGTGCCAGGCGGATACAGGGCTGTTGTGGGTACTTC.

In its sample, this clone was seen a few times. The chain links TRBV19 to TRBJ2-1; 8 nucleotides align to TRBD2. This CDR3 is built from 12 residues. CDR1 and CDR2 from the germline V gene are LNHDA and SQIVND (reference sequence). V was pared by 9 bases and J by 4 bases, with 2 bases of the junction left unmatched. The CDR3: CASGGGYNEQFF. In DNA, the CDR3 is TGTGCCAGCGGGGGGGGGTACAATGAGCAGTTCTTC.